This is a list of T cell receptor beta chains from one sample in a study of blood T cell repertoires in COVID-19. Using immunoSEQ multiplex PCR, the repertoire was profiled, and TCRdb retains in-frame clones only, with some absent. The table has some 250,000 clones, approximately 85% seen once. Sequences were obtained from PBMCs or T cells enriched from blood (not recorded which). The receptors shown here come from a woman aged 50 to 60 who had recovered from COVID-19. The CDR3 runs from the conserved cysteine through the conserved F or W. The D gene is left open where the match is weak. Some rows mark clone size as missing; the rest say once, few, many or name a class of expanded clone.

J | D | length | V | size | CDR3 | DNA
TRBJ2-1 | TRBD1 | 16 | TRBV28 | - | CASSSPGQGSYNEQFF | TGTGCCAGCAGTTCACCGGGACAGGGTTCCTACAATGAGCAGTTCTTC
TRBJ2-7 | TRBD1 | 16 | TRBV15 | - | CATSSGVDRGSDEQYF | TGTGCCACCAGCAGCGGTGTTGACAGGGGGTCTGACGAGCAGTACTTC
TRBJ1-1 | TRBD1 | 14 | TRBV5-1 | - | CASSSGQGETEAFF | TGCGCCAGCAGCAGTGGACAGGGGGAGACTGAAGCTTTCTTT
TRBJ2-7 | TRBD1 | 16 | TRBV3-1/TRBV3-2 | once | CASSKTGTASSYEQYF | TGTGCCAGCAGCAAAACCGGGACAGCGTCCTCCTACGAGCAGTACTTC
TRBJ1-3 | TRBD1 | 20 | TRBV7-6 | - | CASSLASFRTGGLSGNTIYF | TGTGCCAGCAGCTTAGCGAGCTTTAGGACAGGTGGCCTCTCTGGAAACACCATATATTTT
TRBJ2-7 | - | 14 | TRBV12-5 | - | CASGLVTGSYEQYF | TGTGCTAGTGGTTTGGTAACTGGTTCCTACGAGCAGTACTTC
TRBJ2-1 | - | 14 | TRBV3-1/TRBV3-2 | once | CASSQRASYNEQFF | TGTGCCAGCAGCCAGCGGGCCTCCTACAATGAGCAGTTCTTC
TRBJ1-4 | TRBD1 | 14 | TRBV5-1 | - | CASSLGQGDEKLFF | TGCGCCAGCAGCTTGGGACAGGGGGATGAAAAACTGTTTTTT
TRBJ1-2 | - | 14 | TRBV28 | - | CASSSHDRSYGYTF | TGTGCCAGCAGTTCTCATGACAGGAGCTATGGCTACACCTTC
TRBJ1-2 | - | 15 | TRBV28 | few | CASRPVPGRDYGYTF | TGTGCCAGCCGTCCTGTCCCCGGGCGGGACTATGGCTACACCTTC
TRBJ2-3 | TRBD2 | 15 | TRBV6-5 | - | CASSLGLAATDTQYF | TGTGCCAGCAGTCTAGGACTAGCGGCCACAGATACGCAGTATTTT
TRBJ1-2 | - | 17 | TRBV19 | - | CASSTSGALPFNYGYTF | TGTGCCAGTAGTACCTCAGGTGCGCTACCCTTCAACTATGGCTACACCTTC
TRBJ2-2 | - | 14 | TRBV7-7 | - | CASSLWLEPGELFF | TGTGCTAGCAGCTTATGGCTAGAACCCGGGGAGCTGTTTTTT
TRBJ1-1 | - | 17 | TRBV19 | - | CASSIGGPRRMNTEAFF | TGTGCCAGTAGTATCGGAGGGCCCCGTAGAATGAACACTGAAGCTTTCTTT
TRBJ2-2 | - | 12 | TRBV5-1 | - | CASSFRGRELFF | TGCGCCAGCAGCTTCAGGGGCCGGGAGCTGTTTTTT
TRBJ2-7 | TRBD1 | 14 | TRBV5-1 | - | CASSFTGATYEQYF | TGCGCCAGCAGCTTCACAGGGGCAACCTACGAGCAGTACTTC
TRBJ1-5 | TRBD1 | 13 | TRBV12-5 | - | CASGWTGNQPQHF | TGTGCTAGTGGTTGGACAGGGAATCAGCCCCAGCATTTT
TRBJ2-7 | - | 20 | TRBV12-2 | - | CASPLPPNSGRPYRRYEQYF | TGTGCAAGTCCTCTACCCCCTAATAGCGGGAGGCCCTATAGAAGGTACGAGCAGTACTTC
TRBJ1-6 | TRBD1 | 16 | TRBV5-1 | - | CASSLGTGGDNSPLHF | TGCGCCAGCAGCCTCGGGACAGGGGGGGATAATTCACCCCTCCACTTT
TRBJ2-1 | - | 14 | TRBV19 | - | CASSISGRYNEQFF | TGTGCCAGTAGTATAAGCGGGCGATACAATGAGCAGTTCTTC
TRBJ2-3 | TRBD1 | 14 | TRBV30 | once | CAWSVQGAVDTQYF | TGTGCCTGGAGTGTACAGGGGGCGGTAGATACGCAGTATTTT
TRBJ1-6 | - | 13 | TRBV9 | - | CASNPGPGSPLHF | TGTGCCAGCAATCCCGGACCGGGATCACCCCTCCACTTT
TRBJ1-1 | - | 10 | TRBV25-1 | few | CASSDVEAFF | TGTGCCAGCAGTGACGTTGAAGCTTTCTTT
TRBJ2-5 | - | 14 | TRBV19 | - | CASSMGRGAETQYF | TGTGCCAGTAGTATGGGAAGGGGCGCGGAGACCCAGTACTTC
TRBJ1-1 | - | 11 | TRBV28 | - | CASSRGTEAFF | TGTGCCAGCTCTCGAGGGACTGAAGCTTTCTTT
TRBJ2-7 | TRBD1 | 14 | TRBV5-1 | - | CASSGTGDGVEQYF | TGCGCCAGCAGCGGGACAGGGGATGGGGTCGAGCAGTACTTC
TRBJ2-7 | TRBD2 | 14 | TRBV30 | - | CALERDSRRYDQYF | TGTGCCTTGGAGCGGGATTCAAGACGCTACGATCAGTACTTC
TRBJ1-1 | - | 15 | TRBV3-1/TRBV3-2 | - | CASSQAAGPGTEAFF | TGTGCCAGCAGCCAAGCAGCAGGTCCGGGAACTGAAGCTTTCTTT
TRBJ1-1 | TRBD1 | 16 | TRBV9 | - | CASSVLDRGMNTEAFF | TGTGCCAGCAGCGTGTTGGACAGGGGGATGAACACTGAAGCTTTCTTT
TRBJ1-4 | - | 14 | TRBV7-9 | - | CASSRQPTNEKLFF | TGTGCCAGCAGTAGACAGCCCACTAATGAAAAACTGTTTTTT
TRBJ1-1 | - | 13 | TRBV6-5 | - | CASRIGQNTEAFF | TGTGCCAGCAGAATCGGACAGAACACTGAAGCCTTCTTT
TRBJ1-2 | - | 14 | TRBV28 | few | CASSGWGVFYGYTF | TGTGCCAGCAGTGGCTGGGGGGTTTTCTATGGCTACACCTTC
TRBJ2-3 | TRBD2 | 15 | TRBV4-2 | once | CASSQDPLAGDTQYF | TGTGCCAGCAGCCAAGATCCCCTAGCGGGGGATACGCAGTATTTT
TRBJ2-2 | - | 15 | TRBV11-3 | - | CASSLNYINTGELFF | TGTGCCAGCAGCTTAAACTACATTAACACCGGGGAGCTGTTTTTT
TRBJ1-4 | TRBD1 | 14 | TRBV24-1 | - | CATRTGTGGEKLFF | TGTGCCACCAGAACCGGGACAGGGGGCGAAAAACTGTTTTTT
TRBJ2-2 | TRBD2 | 17 | TRBV29-1 | - | CSVETTSGRRGTGELFF | TGCAGCGTTGAAACTACTAGCGGGAGAAGAGGGACCGGGGAGCTGTTTTTT
TRBJ2-5 | - | 13 | TRBV1 | few | CTSSQDRGETQYF | TGCACCAGCAGCCAAGACAGGGGAGAGACCCAGTACTTC
TRBJ1-1 | - | 13 | TRBV4-1 | - | CASSHQGNTEAFF | TGCGCCAGCAGCCATCAGGGAAACACTGAAGCTTTCTTT
TRBJ2-1 | - | 15 | TRBV6-5 | - | CASNLRRSSYNEQFF | TGTGCCAGCAACTTGAGACGGAGCTCCTACAATGAGCAGTTCTTC
TRBJ1-1 | - | 12 | TRBV30 | - | CAWTGVGTEAFF | TGTGCCTGGACAGGGGTGGGCACTGAAGCTTTCTTT
TRBJ1-1 | - | 14 | TRBV20-1 | - | CSASLRTLNTEAFF | TGCAGTGCTAGTCTCAGGACTTTGAACACTGAAGCTTTCTTT
TRBJ2-1 | TRBD2 | 16 | TRBV2 | - | CASRGRGLAFSIEQFF | TGTGCCAGCAGGGGACGTGGACTAGCATTTAGTATTGAGCAGTTCTTC
TRBJ2-7 | TRBD2 | 16 | TRBV2 | - | CASSERLAGASYEQYF | TGTGCCAGCAGTGAGAGACTAGCGGGAGCATCCTACGAGCAGTACTTC
TRBJ2-1 | TRBD2 | 15 | TRBV7-9 | few | CASSQSGNSYNEQFF | TGTGCCAGCAGCCAAAGCGGGAACTCCTACAATGAGCAGTTCTTC
TRBJ1-4 | TRBD1 | 16 | TRBV15 | - | CATSTPGTGENEKLFF | TGTGCCACCAGCACACCCGGGACAGGGGAAAATGAAAAACTGTTTTTT
TRBJ1-3 | - | 14 | TRBV10-2 | - | CASRPPGAGNTIYF | TGCGCCAGCAGACCCCCAGGGGCCGGAAACACCATATATTTT
TRBJ1-1 | - | 14 | TRBV3-1/TRBV3-2 | few | CASSQYSIDTEAFF | TGTGCCAGCAGCCAATACTCCATAGACACTGAAGCTTTCTTT
TRBJ2-1 | TRBD2 | 16 | TRBV28 | once | CASEPGLAGDYNEQFF | TGTGCCAGCGAACCGGGACTAGCGGGAGACTACAATGAGCAGTTCTTC
TRBJ1-1 | - | 15 | TRBV7-9 | few | CASSLAGRGTTEAFF | TGTGCCAGCAGCTTAGCCGGGAGAGGGACCACTGAAGCTTTCTTT
TRBJ2-7 | TRBD1 | 13 | TRBV30 | - | CACLGQGSYEQYF | TGTGCCTGCTTGGGACAGGGCTCCTACGAGCAGTACTTC
TRBJ1-5 | - | 15 | TRBV9 | - | CASSVQGWTNQPQHF | TGTGCCAGCAGCGTTCAGGGTTGGACCAATCAGCCCCAGCATTTT
TRBJ2-2 | TRBD1 | 15 | TRBV27 | - | CASSLSAGGTGELFF | TGTGCCAGCAGTTTATCGGCAGGGGGCACCGGGGAGCTGTTTTTT
TRBJ1-1 | TRBD1 | 15 | TRBV11-3 | - | CASSLEGTANTEAFF | TGTGCCAGCAGCTTAGAAGGGACAGCGAACACTGAAGCTTTCTTT
TRBJ1-1 | TRBD1 | 14 | TRBV18 | - | CASSLGTGGTEAFF | TGTGCCAGCTCACTCGGGACAGGGGGCACTGAAGCTTTCTTT
TRBJ1-2 | - | 12 | TRBV4-2 | - | CASSQAVYGYTF | TGTGCCAGCAGCCAAGCTGTCTATGGCTACACCTTC
TRBJ2-6 | - | 15 | TRBV2 | - | CASSDFTGGANVLTF | TGTGCCAGCAGTGATTTCACAGGTGGCGCCAACGTCCTGACTTTC
TRBJ2-7 | TRBD1 | 14 | TRBV7-2 | - | CASSKTGGPYEQYF | TGTGCCAGCAGCAAGACAGGGGGTCCCTACGAGCAGTACTTC
TRBJ2-7 | - | 15 | TRBV21-1 | - | CASSPGRVLRYEQYF | TGTGCCAGCAGTCCCGGGCGGGTTCTTAGGTACGAGCAGTACTTC